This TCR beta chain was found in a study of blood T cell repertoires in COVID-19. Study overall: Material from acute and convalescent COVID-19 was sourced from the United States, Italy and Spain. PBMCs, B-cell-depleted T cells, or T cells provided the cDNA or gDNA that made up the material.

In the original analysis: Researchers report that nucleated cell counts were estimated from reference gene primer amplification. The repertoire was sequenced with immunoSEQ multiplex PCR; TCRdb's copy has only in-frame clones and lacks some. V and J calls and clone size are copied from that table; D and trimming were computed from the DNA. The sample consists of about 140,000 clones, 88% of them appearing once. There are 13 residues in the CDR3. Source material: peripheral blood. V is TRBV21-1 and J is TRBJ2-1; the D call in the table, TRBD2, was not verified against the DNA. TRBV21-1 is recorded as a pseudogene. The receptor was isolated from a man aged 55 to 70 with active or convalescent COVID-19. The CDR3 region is CAGGLASYNEQFF. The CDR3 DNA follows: TGTGCCGGTGGGCTAGCTTCCTACAATGAGCAGTTCTTC.